This T cell receptor (beta chain) was documented in a study of blood T cells in healthy people across ages. There are a few counts of this clonotype. Its specificity is unknown. V lost 7 bases and J 3 bases, leaving 9 bases between the germline ends. This CDR3 is built from 11 residues. The germline gives CDR1 DFQATT, CDR2 SNEGSKA (reference sequence). The use of a sample-barcoded 5' primer and a J-beta primer mix characterized a second PCR of roughly 7 to 11 cycles. Every cDNA molecule carried a tag from a template-switch adaptor bearing 12 random nucleotides. Every sample gave at least 3 million paired-end reads containing CDR3. TCRdb reprocessed the 5' RACE reads via MiXCR and lists one record per CDR3 protein. Among fewer than 2,000,000 distinct CDR3 sequences listed, 30% to 35% were seen once. Findings and limits, study-wide: Donors of long life had a larger count of naive CD4+ cells and greater diversity than aged donors.

The genes are TRBV20-1 and TRBJ1-2; D not certain. What was sequenced was blood. This TCR was sampled from a woman aged 30 to 39 in good health. CDR3 in DNA: TGCAGTGGACACAGATACTATGGCTACACCTTC. Its translation is CSGHRYYGYTF.